These 18 T cell receptor beta chains originate from one sample sequenced in a study of blood T cell repertoires in COVID-19. Clones were sequenced by immunoSEQ multiplex PCR, and TCRdb holds only the in-frame ones, with some missing. Among about 160,000 clones listed, about 83% were seen once. The sequencing sample was made of peripheral blood. The receptor source for this set is a man in his sixties or seventies who had recovered from COVID-19.

This clone has a single count. The rearrangement joins TRBV6-4 to TRBJ2-7; 7 bases fit TRBD2. The CDR3 contains 16 residues. The V gene end was trimmed by 7 bases and the J gene end by 1 base; junction bases not matched to a gene: 13. Per the germline V gene, CDR1 is MRHNA and CDR2 is SNTAGT. The CDR3 region has the DNA TGTGCCAGCACCCTACTTAAGGGCGGGAGTTCCTACGAGCAGTACTTC. This translates into CASTLLKGGSSYEQYF.

V gene TRBV7-6 combines with J gene TRBJ2-3; 7 bases line up with TRBD2. The CDR3 has 16 amino acids. The V gene end was trimmed by 4 bases and the J gene end by 2 bases; junction bases not matched to a gene: 9. The germline V gene has CDR1 SGHVS and CDR2 FNYEAQ. CDR3 DNA: TGTGCCAGCAGCTGGGCGGGACTAACCTCCACAGATACGCAGTATTTT. Protein: CASSWAGLTSTDTQYF.

CDR3 sequence reads: CAIGPGQFHNEQFF. The CDR3 DNA follows: TGTGCCATTGGACCGGGACAGTTCCACAATGAGCAGTTCTTC. The V and J genes are TRBV28 and TRBJ2-1, with 7 bases matching TRBD1. V lost 10 bases to trimming and J lost 5 bases; unmatched junction nucleotides: 11. Germline CDR1 and CDR2: MDHEN and SYDVKM. The CDR3 runs to 14 residues.

The gene calls are TRBV7-2 and TRBJ2-7; no clear D gene. Germline loops: CDR1 SGHTA, CDR2 FQGNSA. V lost 0 bases, J lost 1 base, and 4 bases lay in between. The CDR3 contains 13 residues. CDR3 nucleotides: TGTGCCAGCAGCTTAGCGGAGTCCTACGAGCAGTACTTC. Protein: CASSLAESYEQYF.

The genes are TRBV7-2 and TRBJ1-6, with 10 bases aligning to TRBD1. The CDR3 loop spans 14 amino acids. The junction had 5 bases not matched to a gene; V was cut back by 7 bases and J by 8 bases. CDR1 is SGHTA and CDR2 is FQGNSA in the germline V gene. CDR3 nucleotides: TGTGCCAGCACGCCGACAGGGGGCCATTCACCCCTCCACTTT. Translating it yields CASTPTGGHSPLHF.

The chain joins TRBV7-9 to TRBJ2-1; 9 nucleotides match TRBD2. CDR1 is SEHNR and CDR2 is FQNEAQ in the germline V gene (reference sequence). The CDR3 contains 15 residues. V shed 0 bases and J 6 bases; nucleotides not matched to a gene: 3. CDR3 sequence reads: CASSLALAGPNEQFF. CDR3 in DNA: TGTGCCAGCAGCTTAGCTCTAGCGGGACCCAATGAGCAGTTCTTC.

The J gene is TRBJ1-5, the V gene TRBV4-1, with 8 bases aligning to TRBD1. V dropped 1 base and J dropped 2; count of bases not matched to a gene: 4. Germline values: CDR1 MGHRA, CDR2 YSYEKL. The CDR3 extends over 16 amino acids. In DNA form, the CDR3 reads TGCGCCAGCAGCCAAGTACCGGGACAGGGCAATCAGCCCCAGCATTTT. Protein: CASSQVPGQGNQPQHF.

The chain combines TRBV5-4 with TRBJ1-2, with D possibly being TRBD1 (6 bases). The CDR3 length is 13 residues. The V end was cut by 1 base, the J end by 6 bases, with 10 bases between. CDR1 SGHNT and CDR2 YYREEE come from the germline V gene (reference sequence). CDR3 region: CASSLSGGDGYTF. CDR3 in DNA: TGTGCCAGCAGCTTGTCTGGGGGCGATGGCTACACCTTC.

This CDR3 reads CASSELPMNTEAFF. The CDR3, as DNA: TGCGCCAGCAGCGAGCTTCCTATGAACACTGAAGCTTTCTTT. The V and J genes are TRBV5-1 and TRBJ1-1, with D unresolved. The CDR3 extends over 14 amino acids. V was clipped by 4 bases and J by 0 bases, with 10 bases between them. Germline V gene data show CDR1 as SGHRS and CDR2 as YFSETQ.

The rearrangement links TRBV18 to TRBJ2-1; 8 bases line up with TRBD1. Germline-derived CDR1 and CDR2 are KGHSH and LQKENI. Trimming at V came to 7 bases and at J to 7 bases, leaving 12 bases not matched to a gene. This CDR3 has 15 amino acids. CDR3 sequence (DNA): TGTGCCAGCTTACCCCAGGGGGCGTCGGGGAATGAGCAGTTCTTC. Its translation is CASLPQGASGNEQFF.

The J gene is TRBJ2-3, the V gene TRBV5-1; 11 positions agree with TRBD2. The ends lost 4 bases at V and 2 bases at J; junction bases unmatched: 6. Per the germline V gene, CDR1 is SGHRS and CDR2 is YFSETQ. The CDR3 covers 16 residues. The CDR3 is CASSIGTSGNTDTQYF. The CDR3, as DNA: TGCGCCAGCAGCATCGGGACTAGCGGCAACACAGATACGCAGTATTTT.

V gene TRBV30 combines with J gene TRBJ1-2; possibly TRBD1 for D (6 bases). CDR3 size: 13 residues. V lost 1 base and J 8 bases, leaving 14 bases between the germline ends. From germline, CDR1 is GTSNPN and CDR2 SVGIG (reference sequence). The CDR3 DNA reads TGTGCCTGGAGTGAGGGTCAGGGGCGAGGCTACACCTTC. It translates to CAWSEGQGRGYTF.

The rearrangement joins TRBV6-2 or TRBV6-3 to TRBJ1-1; the D gene is possibly TRBD1 (5 bases). V gave up 0 bases and J gave up 2 bases, with 7 bases separating them. In germline, CDR1 is MNHEY, CDR2 SVGEGT. This CDR3 has 14 residues. The CDR3 loop is CASSYSGGNTEAFF. DNA of the CDR3: TGTGCCAGCAGTTACTCGGGGGGAAACACTGAAGCTTTCTTT.

In this sample, this clone turned up once. The chain links TRBV6-5 to TRBJ2-6; D ambiguous. The CDR3 is made up of 14 amino acids. Germline assignment: CDR1 MNHEY and CDR2 SVGAGI. With 5 bases removed from V and 0 bases from J, the gap between germline ends came to 5 bases. CDR3: CASSLSSGANVLTF. CDR3 DNA: TGTGCCAGCAGTCTAAGCTCTGGGGCCAACGTCCTGACTTTC.

This clone has only one observation. This chain connects TRBV19 to TRBJ2-7; TRBD2 matches 9 bases. The CDR3 extends over 15 amino acids. The germline CDR1 and CDR2 sequences are LNHDA and SQIVND (reference sequence). The V gene end was trimmed by 3 bases and the J gene end by 4 bases; junction bases not matched to a gene: 7. CDR3 loop: CASSIPSGNGYEQYF. CDR3 nucleotides: TGTGCCAGTAGTATCCCTAGCGGGAACGGTTACGAGCAGTACTTC.

This sequence joins TRBV5-1 and TRBJ2-2; D might be TRBD1 (6 bases). Germline CDR1 SGHRS, CDR2 YFSETQ. This CDR3 is built from 14 residues. V lost 4 bases and J 8 bases, leaving 15 bases between the germline ends. The CDR3 region is CASSDTGTTGELFF. The CDR3 region has the DNA TGCGCCAGCAGCGACACCGGGACAACAGGGGAGCTGTTTTTT.

This chain connects TRBV5-4 to TRBJ2-7, with D possibly TRBD2 on 6 matching bases. The CDR3 sequence is 16 residues long. Germline V gene data show CDR1 as SGHNT and CDR2 as YYREEE (reference sequence). V was clipped by 0 bases and J by 0 bases, with 13 bases between them. CDR3 in amino acids: CASSLVLASSSYEQYF. The CDR3 region has the DNA TGTGCCAGCAGCTTGGTTCTAGCGTCTAGCTCCTACGAGCAGTACTTC.

As regards this clone: The junction departs from the called germline gene at one end, perhaps through a read error. The V call is TRBV5-1, the J call TRBJ1-1, with TRBD1 matching over 8 bases. CDR3 length equals 17 residues. In germline, CDR1 is SGHRS, CDR2 YFSETQ. The CDR3 is CASSRTGTGRLKTEAFF. In DNA form, the CDR3 reads TGCGCCAGCAGCAGAACCGGGACAGGTCGGTTGAAAACTGAAGCTTTCTTT. Full variable domain (rest looked up from reference TRBV5-1 and TRBJ1-1): KAGVTQTPRYLIKTRGQQVTLSCSPISGHRSVSWYQQTPGQGLQFLFEYFSETQRNKGNFPGRFSGRQFSNSRSEMNVSTLELGDSALYLCASSRTGTGRLKTEAFFGQGTRLTVV.